The rows below give T cell receptor beta chains drawn from one sample of a study of T cells after posttransplantation cyclophosphamide. Using immunoSEQ multiplex PCR, the repertoire was profiled, and TCRdb retains in-frame clones only, with some absent. This repertoire holds about 30,000 clones, and none appear only once. Material: PBMCs. All receptors derive from an older woman in good health, CMV-negative, and a related stem cell transplant donor. The CDR3 runs from the conserved cysteine through the conserved F or W. The D gene is left open where the match is weak. Expanded clones get a size class; other rows say once, few or many, or leave the size out.

j_call	d_call	clone_size	v_call	cdr3_length	cdr3_nt	cdr3_aa
TRBJ1-2	TRBD1	many	TRBV28	14	TGTGCCAGCAGACGACAGGGGTCTAACTATGGCTACACCTTC	CASRRQGSNYGYTF
TRBJ2-7	TRBD1	many	TRBV5-1	17	TGCGCCAGCAGCTTGGGACAGGGGGTCTACTCCTCCTACGAGCAGTACTTC	CASSLGQGVYSSYEQYF
TRBJ2-7	TRBD2	-	TRBV5-8	15	TGTGCCAGCAGCCCCGGGACTAGCGGGATCTACGAGCAGTACTTC	CASSPGTSGIYEQYF
TRBJ1-5	-	many	TRBV28	15	TGTGCCAGCAGGGGGGGGCAAAGGAGCAATCAGCCCCAGCATTTT	CASRGGQRSNQPQHF
TRBJ2-7	-	many	TRBV7-6	13	TGTGCCAGCAGCCGAGGGGCTAGCTACGAGCAGTACTTC	CASSRGASYEQYF
TRBJ2-3	TRBD2	many	TRBV6-5	14	TGTGCCAGTTCGGGACTACTTAGCACAGATACGCAGTATTTT	CASSGLLSTDTQYF
TRBJ2-3	TRBD2	many	TRBV5-1	18	TGCGCCAGCAGCCTAGGCGTGACTAGCGGGGGAGTTGGAGATACGCAGTATTTT	CASSLGVTSGGVGDTQYF
TRBJ1-3	-	many	TRBV7-8	14	TGTGCCAGCAGCTCAAACGGACAGGGAAACACCATATATTTT	CASSSNGQGNTIYF
TRBJ2-3	-	many	TRBV2	16	TGTGCCAGCGCCCGCGGACAGAAACCATATACAGATACGCAGTATTTT	CASARGQKPYTDTQYF
TRBJ2-1	TRBD2	many	TRBV7-9	13	TGTGCCAGCAGCTCCCAGCGGGGGGTTGAGCAGTTCTTC	CASSSQRGVEQFF
TRBJ1-2	-	-	TRBV28	14	TGTGCCAGCAGTGCCCGCAATACTGGCTATGGCTACACCTTC	CASSARNTGYGYTF
TRBJ2-3	TRBD2	many	TRBV19	14	TGTGCCAGTAGCCTAGCGGCCTACACAGATACGCAGTATTTT	CASSLAAYTDTQYF
TRBJ1-5	-	many	TRBV28	16	TGTGCCAGCAGTTTAGGACACGTATATAGCAATCAGCCCCAGCATTTT	CASSLGHVYSNQPQHF
TRBJ1-2	TRBD1	many	TRBV11-2	16	TGTGCCAGCAGCCCAGGGAGGGACAGGGGGCCTCTGGGCTACACCTTC	CASSPGRDRGPLGYTF
TRBJ1-4	-	many	TRBV6-1	16	TGTGCCAGCAGTGAAGCGCTCGGGGCAACTAATGAAAAACTGTTTTTT	CASSEALGATNEKLFF
TRBJ2-2	-	few	TRBV30	12	TGTGCCTGGAGCCTGAACACCGGGGAGCTGTTTTTT	CAWSLNTGELFF
TRBJ2-5	TRBD1	-	TRBV5-6	15	TGTGCCAGCAGCTTGGCCGGGTCAGGGGGAGAGACCCAGTACTTC	CASSLAGSGGETQYF
TRBJ2-7	-	many	TRBV27	15	TGTGCCAGCAACCCCCGAGGGACACCAAACTACGAGCAGTACTTC	CASNPRGTPNYEQYF
TRBJ1-6	TRBD1	few	TRBV5-1	15	TGCGCCAGCAGCTTGGGCAGGGGGCGAGGGTCACCCCTCCACTTT	CASSLGRGRGSPLHF
TRBJ2-7	TRBD2	many	TRBV5-6	16	TGTGCCAGCAGCTTGCCAGGTTTAGCGGGGTCCTACGAGCAGTACTTC	CASSLPGLAGSYEQYF
TRBJ2-5	TRBD2	-	TRBV7-6	15	TGTGCCAGCAGCCATACTATAGCGGGCGGTGAGACCCAGTACTTC	CASSHTIAGGETQYF
TRBJ1-6	TRBD1	many	TRBV11-2	15	TGTGCCAGCAGCCGCTTACAGGGGCGAAATTCACCCCTCCACTTT	CASSRLQGRNSPLHF
TRBJ1-5	TRBD1	many	TRBV12-3/TRBV12-4	15	TGTGCCAGCAGTTTAGTTGCAGGGGGCGTTCAGCCCCAGCATTTT	CASSLVAGGVQPQHF
TRBJ2-1	TRBD2	many	TRBV5-1	16	TGCGCCAGCAGCTTGGCAGTGGGACTAGCGGGAGGGGACGAGTTCTTC	CASSLAVGLAGGDEFF
TRBJ2-4	-	few	TRBV9	18	TGTGCCAGCAGCGTAGCAAGGGGGGGAGGGTTAGCCAAAAACATTCAGTACTTC	CASSVARGGGLAKNIQYF
TRBJ1-1	-	many	TRBV5-1	13	TGCGCCACCAAGACAGACTTTAACACTGAAGCTTTCTTT	CATKTDFNTEAFF
TRBJ2-1	TRBD2	many	TRBV5-4	16	TGTGCCAGCAGCTTGGAAGGACTAGCGGGAGTCAATGAGCAGTTCTTC	CASSLEGLAGVNEQFF